These 14 T cell receptor beta chains came from one sample sequenced in a study of CD8+ T cells in alopecia areata. Once RNA had been extracted, it was reverse transcribed into cDNA to act as the sequencing template. Measured with immunoSEQ multiplex PCR; TCRdb has only the in-frame clones, and not every one. The table shows about 130,000 clones, with approximately 49% occurring only once. Sample: CD8+ T cells sorted from blood, taken at week 0. The origin of the receptors is a human donor with alopecia areata.

The rearrangement links TRBV5-6 to TRBJ1-1, with 9 bases aligning to TRBD1. Germline V CDR1 and CDR2: SGHDT, YYEEEE. The CDR3 consists of 14 residues. The junction had 3 bases not matched to a gene; V was cut back by 3 bases and J by 3 bases. As DNA, the CDR3 is TGTGCCAGCAGCTCGGGACAGGGTTACACTGAAGCTTTCTTT. It codes for CASSSGQGYTEAFF.

V and J are TRBV7-9 and TRBJ2-5; D remains unclear. This CDR3 has 14 amino acids. Germline values: CDR1 SEHNR, CDR2 FQNEAQ (reference sequence). With 6 bases removed from V and 2 bases from J, the gap between germline ends came to 13 bases. As DNA, the CDR3 is TGTGCCAGCAGTCCTTTACAAGGGCAAGAGACCCAGTACTTC. Translation: CASSPLQGQETQYF. The full variable domain, with the rest looked up from reference TRBV7-9 and TRBJ2-5, is DTGVSQNPRHKITKRGQNVTFRCDPISEHNRLYWYRQTLGQGPEFLTYFQNEAQLEKSRLLSDRFSAERPKGSFSTLEIQRTEQGDSAMYLCASSPLQGQETQYFGPGTRLLVL.

This clone was seen once. The chain employs TRBV27 and TRBJ2-7, with D possibly TRBD1 on 6 matching bases. Germline assignment: CDR1 MNHEY and CDR2 SMNVEV (reference sequence). This CDR3 spans 15 amino acids. Trimming left V 5 bases short and J 4 bases short, with 18 bases between. The CDR3 protein is CASSPRGQIEYEQYF. In DNA, the CDR3 is TGTGCCAGCAGTCCCCGAGGACAGATTGAATACGAGCAGTACTTC.

The CDR3 spells CASRGTGMNTEAFF. CDR3 sequence (DNA): TGTGCCAGCAGGGGGACAGGGATGAACACTGAAGCTTTCTTT. The chain combines TRBV6-5 with TRBJ1-1; 9 nucleotides line up with TRBD1. Germline values: CDR1 MNHEY, CDR2 SVGAGI. The CDR3 consists of 14 residues. The J segment lost 0 bases and the V segment lost 6 bases, leaving 2 bases of the junction unmatched.

This clone has more than one count but fewer than ten. Other nucleotide sequences from this sample produce the same CDR3. This chain connects TRBV13 to TRBJ2-5; D is undetermined. CDR1 is PRHDT and CDR2 is FYEKMQ in the germline V gene (reference sequence). V lost 1 base and J lost 3, with 6 bases in between. This CDR3 has 13 amino acids. The CDR3 DNA sequence: TGTGCCAGCAGCTTAGATCGCGAAGAGACCCAGTACTTC. It translates to CASSLDREETQYF.

This clone has more than one count but fewer than ten. The V and J genes are TRBV7-9 and TRBJ2-7, with D unclear. The germline V gene encodes CDR1 SEHNR and CDR2 FQNEAQ (reference sequence). V was shortened by 3 bases and J by 5 bases, with 8 bases between the two germline ends. This CDR3 has 12 residues. The DNA of the CDR3 is TGTGCCAGCAGCTTGGTTGGAAACGAGCAGTACTTC. This codes for CASSLVGNEQYF.

This clone was detected only a few times. The chain recombines TRBV5-1 with TRBJ2-1; TRBD2 matches 14 bases. V lost 0 bases, J lost 8 bases, and 10 bases stayed unmatched. The CDR3 is 18 residues long. Germline values: CDR1 SGHRS, CDR2 YFSETQ. CDR3 in DNA: TGCGCCAGCAGCTTGGCCGCGGGACTAGCGGGGGAGACCCATGAGCAGTTCTTC. Translated, it gives CASSLAAGLAGETHEQFF.

The chain joins TRBV4-3 to TRBJ2-4; D possibly corresponds to TRBD2 (6 bases). Germline CDR1 LGHNA, CDR2 YSLEER. The CDR3 is 15 amino acids. Trimming cost V 0 bases and J 8 bases, with 14 bases left between them. The CDR3: CASSQEGGAGDIQYF. CDR3 DNA sequence: TGCGCCAGCAGCCAAGAAGGAGGGGCTGGTGACATTCAGTACTTC.

This sequence joins TRBV27 and TRBJ2-2, with unresolved D. The CDR3 totals 12 residues. Germline-derived CDR1 and CDR2 are MNHEY and SMNVEV (reference sequence). V was cut by 7 bases and J by 2 bases, with 5 bases left in between. The CDR3 nucleotides read TGTGCCAGCAAGGGAAACACCGGGGAGCTGTTTTTT. It specifies CASKGNTGELFF.

V and J are TRBV29-1 and TRBJ2-5, with 9 bases lining up with TRBD1. CDR3 length: 20 residues. Germline assignment: CDR1 SQVTM and CDR2 ANQGSEA. V lost 0 bases, J lost 0 bases, and 17 bases stayed unmatched. CDR3 nucleotides: TGCAGCGTTGAAGATCACACTATGATATCCGGGACAGGGTACCAAGAGACCCAGTACTTC. Encoded protein: CSVEDHTMISGTGYQETQYF.

The V and J genes are TRBV27 and TRBJ2-5; 9 bases agree with TRBD2. The CDR3 totals 15 residues. V lost 4 bases, J lost 5 bases, and 8 bases stayed unmatched. Germline V gene data show CDR1 as MNHEY and CDR2 as SMNVEV (reference sequence). In DNA, the CDR3 is TGTGCCAGCAGTTCCAGCGGGGGGTCGGGGGAGACCCAGTACTTC. This gives the protein CASSSSGGSGETQYF.

The sample holds a few counts of this clone. The chain recombines TRBV5-1 with TRBJ2-7, with D unresolved. Trimming removed 3 bases at V and 7 bases at J, with 17 bases between. The CDR3 is 14 amino acids. Per germline, CDR1 SGHRS and CDR2 YFSETQ. The CDR3: CASSSGQALGEQYF. CDR3 sequence (DNA): TGCGCCAGCAGCTCCGGGCAGGCGCTGGGGGAGCAGTACTTC.

The table lists this clone with a few counts. The V call is TRBV7-2, the J call TRBJ2-3, with TRBD1 as a possible D gene (6 bases). Trimming shortened V by 5 bases and J by 4 bases, and 16 bases separated the two germline ends. Germline V gives CDR1 SGHTA, CDR2 FQGNSA. This CDR3 is built from 15 residues. The CDR3 reads CASSLKGRGADTQYF. The CDR3 DNA reads TGTGCCAGCAGCCTAAAGGGCAGGGGTGCAGATACGCAGTATTTT. Full variable domain (rest looked up from reference TRBV7-2 and TRBJ2-3): GAGVSQSPSNKVTEKGKDVELRCDPISGHTALYWYRQSLGQGLEFLIYFQGNSAPDKSGLPSDRFSAERTGGSVSTLTIQRTQQEDSAVYLCASSLKGRGADTQYFGPGTRLTVL.

This clone has only a few counts. The chain carries TRBV5-6 and TRBJ1-4; D uncertain. V was pared by 1 base and J by 4 bases, with 11 bases between. Germline CDR1 is SGHDT and CDR2 is YYEEEE. The CDR3 covers 15 residues. The DNA of the CDR3 is TGTGCCAGCAGCTTGAGAAGGCGGCTTAATGAAAAACTGTTTTTT. This codes for CASSLRRRLNEKLFF.